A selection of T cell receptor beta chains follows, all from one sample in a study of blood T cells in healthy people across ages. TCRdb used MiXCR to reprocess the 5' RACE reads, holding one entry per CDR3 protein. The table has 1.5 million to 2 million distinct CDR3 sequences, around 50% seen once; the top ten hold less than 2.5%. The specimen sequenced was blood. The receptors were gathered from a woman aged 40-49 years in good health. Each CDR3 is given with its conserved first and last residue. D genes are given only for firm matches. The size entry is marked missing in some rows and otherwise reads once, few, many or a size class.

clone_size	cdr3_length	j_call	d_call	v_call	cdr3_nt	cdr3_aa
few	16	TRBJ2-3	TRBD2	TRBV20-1	TGCAGTGCTCTGGCGGCTAGCGGGGCCCGCGGAGATACGCAGTATTTT	CSALAASGARGDTQYF
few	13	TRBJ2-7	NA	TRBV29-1	TGCAGCGTTGAAGGGCCAGGGACCTACGAGCAGTACTTC	CSVEGPGTYEQYF
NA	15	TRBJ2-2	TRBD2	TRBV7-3	TGTGCCAGCAGCTTCAGAGCGGGGGGGCGCAGACAGCTGTTTTTT	CASSFRAGGRRQLFF
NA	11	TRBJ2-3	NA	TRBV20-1	TGCAGTGCTAGATACGGAGATACGCAGTATTTT	CSARYGDTQYF
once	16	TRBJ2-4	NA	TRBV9	TGTGCCAGCAGCGTAGAAGTGAGTTTAGCCAAAAACATTCAGTACTTC	CASSVEVSLAKNIQYF
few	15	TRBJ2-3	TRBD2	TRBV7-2	TGTGCCAGCAGGACCGGGGGGGTAAGGACAGATACGCAGTATTTT	CASRTGGVRTDTQYF
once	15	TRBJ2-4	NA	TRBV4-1	TGCGCCAGCTCCCCGTTACAGATGGGCAAAAACATTCAGTACTTC	CASSPLQMGKNIQYF
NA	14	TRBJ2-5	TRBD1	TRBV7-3	TGTGCCAGCAGCCCAGACAGGGGGGGTCGTTTTAAGTACTTC	CASSPDRGGRFKYF
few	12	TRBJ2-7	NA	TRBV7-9	TGTGCCAGCAGCCCGCTCAACAACGAGCAGTACTTC	CASSPLNNEQYF
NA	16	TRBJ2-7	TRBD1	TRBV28	TGTGCCAGCAGCCCGGCGGACAGGCGAAGCTCCTACGAGCAGTACTTC	CASSPADRRSSYEQYF
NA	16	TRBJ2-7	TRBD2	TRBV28	TGTGCCAGCAGTCATCCCCGGACTAGCGGATCCTACGAGCAGTACTTC	CASSHPRTSGSYEQYF
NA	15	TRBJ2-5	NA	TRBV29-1	TGCAGCGTTGAGGGGGGGGCCTCTGTGAGGGAGACCCAGTACTTC	CSVEGGASVRETQYF
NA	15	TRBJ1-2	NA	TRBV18	TGTGCCAGCTCACCAGTAACACCTCCAAACTATGGCTACACCTTC	CASSPVTPPNYGYTF
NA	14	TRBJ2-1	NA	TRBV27	TGTGCCAGCAGTCTCCAATTACAGCGGGATGAGCAGTTCTTC	CASSLQLQRDEQFF
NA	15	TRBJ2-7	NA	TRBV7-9	TGTGCCAGCAGCTTAGAACAGGGAAACTACAATGAGCAGTACTTC	CASSLEQGNYNEQYF
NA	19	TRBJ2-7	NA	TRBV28	TGTGCCAGCAGCCTTCGGTATAGGGGGAAGGTTACCAACTCCTACGAGCAGTACTTC	CASSLRYRGKVTNSYEQYF
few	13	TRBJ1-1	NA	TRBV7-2	TGTGCCAGCAGCTTACCAGTGAACACTGAAGCTTTCTTT	CASSLPVNTEAFF
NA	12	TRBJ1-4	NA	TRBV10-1	TGCGCCAGCAGTGAGTCGAATGAAAAACTGTTTTTT	CASSESNEKLFF
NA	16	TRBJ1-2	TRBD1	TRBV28	TGTGCCAGCAGTTACCCCCGGGACAGCAACAACTATGGCTACACCTTC	CASSYPRDSNNYGYTF
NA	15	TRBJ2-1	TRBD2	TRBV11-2	TGTGCCAGCAGCTTAGCAAGAACTAGCGGGGGTAATAAGTTCTTC	CASSLARTSGGNKFF
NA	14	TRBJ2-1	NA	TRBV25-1	TGTGCCAGCAGTGAATTCTCGGATTGGAATGAGCAGTTCTTC	CASSEFSDWNEQFF
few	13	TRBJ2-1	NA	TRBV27	TGTGCCAGCAGTTCCTTCCGGGTCAATGAGCAGTTCTTC	CASSSFRVNEQFF
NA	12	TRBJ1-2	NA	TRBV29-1	TGCAGCGTTGCAGGGCAATCCTATGGCTACACCTTC	CSVAGQSYGYTF
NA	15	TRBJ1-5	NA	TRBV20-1	TGCAGTGCTAGAACACTCGGCAGAAACAATCAGCCCCAGCATTTT	CSARTLGRNNQPQHF
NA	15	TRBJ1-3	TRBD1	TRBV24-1	TGTGCCACCAGTGACTCAGGGGGCGCTGGAAACGCCATATATTTT	CATSDSGGAGNAIYF
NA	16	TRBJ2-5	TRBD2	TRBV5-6	TGTGCCAGCAGCTTGAAGGGGCTAGCGGGGGGAGAGACCCAGTACTTC	CASSLKGLAGGETQYF
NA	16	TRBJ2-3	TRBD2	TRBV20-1	TGCAGTGCTCCGCAGGTGACTAGCGGATACACAGATACGCAGTATTTT	CSAPQVTSGYTDTQYF
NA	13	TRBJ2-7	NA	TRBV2	TGTGCCAGCTTTCGTGGCTTATACTACGAGCAGTACTTC	CASFRGLYYEQYF
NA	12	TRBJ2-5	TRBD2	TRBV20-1	TGCAGTCCCGGGGGTAGCGGGGAGACCCAGTACTTC	CSPGGSGETQYF
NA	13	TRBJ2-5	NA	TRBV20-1	TGCAGTGCTACCAGCCGTCAGAAAGAGACCCAGTACTTC	CSATSRQKETQYF
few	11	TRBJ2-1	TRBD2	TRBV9	TGTGCCGCGGGGGGACCAAATGAGCAGTTCTTC	CAAGGPNEQFF
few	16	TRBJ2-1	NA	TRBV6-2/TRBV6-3	TGTGCCAGCAGTTATTGGCCCGGGACTCCATACAATGAGCAGTTCTTC	CASSYWPGTPYNEQFF
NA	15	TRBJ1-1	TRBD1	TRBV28	TGTGCCAGCAGAAGTACCGGGACAGGGTTCCCTGAAGCTTTCTTT	CASRSTGTGFPEAFF
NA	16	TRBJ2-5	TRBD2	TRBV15	TGTGCCACCAGCAGCTGGGGGCTAGCGGGGGAAGAGACCCAGTACTTC	CATSSWGLAGEETQYF
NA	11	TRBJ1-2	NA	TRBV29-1	TGCAGCGTTGAAGCAGGGTTTGGCTACACCTTC	CSVEAGFGYTF
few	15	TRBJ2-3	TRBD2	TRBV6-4	TGTGCCAGCAGTGACTCGCGGGGGGGCACAGATACGCAGTATTTT	CASSDSRGGTDTQYF
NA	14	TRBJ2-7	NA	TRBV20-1	TGCAGTGCCAGACGGGCGGGGCCTGGGTACGAGCAGTACTTC	CSARRAGPGYEQYF
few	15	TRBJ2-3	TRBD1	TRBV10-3	TGTGCCATCAGTGGGACAGGACTCAACACAGATACGCAGTATTTT	CAISGTGLNTDTQYF
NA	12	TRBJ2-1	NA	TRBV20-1	TGCAGTGCTAGAGATAGGGCAGGAGAGCAGTTCTTC	CSARDRAGEQFF
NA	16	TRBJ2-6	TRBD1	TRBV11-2	TGTGCCAGCAGATGGACAGGTCCCCCTGGGGCCAACGTCCTGACTTTC	CASRWTGPPGANVLTF